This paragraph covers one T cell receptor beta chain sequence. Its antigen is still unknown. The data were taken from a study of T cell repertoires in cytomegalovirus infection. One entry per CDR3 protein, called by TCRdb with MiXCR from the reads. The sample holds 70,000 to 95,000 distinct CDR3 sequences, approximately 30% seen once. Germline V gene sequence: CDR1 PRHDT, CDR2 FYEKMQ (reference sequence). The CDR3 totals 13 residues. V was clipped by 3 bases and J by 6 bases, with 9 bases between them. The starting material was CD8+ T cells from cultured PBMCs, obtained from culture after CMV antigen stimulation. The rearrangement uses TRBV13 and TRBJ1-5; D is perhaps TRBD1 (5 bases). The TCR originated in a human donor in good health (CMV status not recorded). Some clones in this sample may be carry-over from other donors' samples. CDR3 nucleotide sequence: TGTGCCAGCAGCTTGTTGGGACTTCAGCCCCAGCATTTT. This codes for CASSLLGLQPQHF.